This T cell receptor beta chain was sequenced during a study of CD8 T cells in ankylosing spondylitis. Notes on the study in general: Matched ankylosing spondylitis synovial fluid reportedly showed significant enrichment of disease-linked clones. Seven to nine highly homologous variants made up a TCR beta motif that seemed to typify ankylosing spondylitis blood. Disease-linked clones had a CD8+ phenotype and relatively low frequency in peripheral blood.

Trimming at V came to 0 bases and at J to 6 bases, leaving 6 bases not matched to a gene. In germline, CDR1 is LGHNA, CDR2 YNFKEQ. This CDR3 has 16 residues. TCRdb processed the 5' RACE reads anew with MiXCR; each CDR3 protein has one entry. The table lists about 220,000 distinct CDR3 sequences, 20% to 30% of them singletons. Regarding this clonotype: Antigen unknown.

The rearrangement uses TRBV4-2 and TRBJ2-3; 10 nucleotides line up with TRBD2. The sequenced sample consisted of blood, either unsorted or a sorted T cell fraction (not recorded which). The sequence derives from a male donor with ankylosing spondylitis or in good health (not recorded which). Written as DNA, the CDR3 is TGTGCCAGCAGCCAAGATGCTAGCGGGAGTTACGATACGCAGTATTTT. Translation: CASSQDASGSYDTQYF.